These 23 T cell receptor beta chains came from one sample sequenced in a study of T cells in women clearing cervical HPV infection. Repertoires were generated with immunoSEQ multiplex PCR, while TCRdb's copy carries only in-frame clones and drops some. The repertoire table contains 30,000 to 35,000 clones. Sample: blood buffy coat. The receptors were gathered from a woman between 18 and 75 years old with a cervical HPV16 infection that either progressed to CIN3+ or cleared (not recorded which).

The CDR3 DNA, read in part, is TGCAGTGCTACCTACCCAGGGGGCAAAAACATT. Its translation: CSATYPGGKNI. From start to end, the CDR3 is CSATYPGGKNIQYF. This sequence joins TRBV20-1 and TRBJ2-4; 7 bases map to TRBD1. Sequencing ends 3 residues short of the CDR3 end; the germline J gene provides the rest. Looked up from germline, CDR1 is DFQATT and CDR2 is SNEGSKA (reference sequence). The V segment lost 4 bases and the J segment 3 bases; nucleotides outside the gene matches: 6. The CDR3 has 14 amino acids.

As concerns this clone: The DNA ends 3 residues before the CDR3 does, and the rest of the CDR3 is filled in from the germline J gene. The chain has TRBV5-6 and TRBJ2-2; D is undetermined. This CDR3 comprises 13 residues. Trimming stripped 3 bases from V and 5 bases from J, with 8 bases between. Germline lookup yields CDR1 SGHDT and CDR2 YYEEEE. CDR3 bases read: TGTGCCAGCAGCTCTCTTCTTACCGGGGAG. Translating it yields CASSSLLTGE. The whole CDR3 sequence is CASSSLLTGELFF.

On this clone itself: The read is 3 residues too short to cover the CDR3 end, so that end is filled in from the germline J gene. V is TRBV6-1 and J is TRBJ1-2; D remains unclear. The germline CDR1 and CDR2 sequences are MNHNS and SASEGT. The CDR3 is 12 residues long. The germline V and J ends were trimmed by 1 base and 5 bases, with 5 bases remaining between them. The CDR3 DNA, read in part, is TGTGCCAGCAGTGAAGGGCCATATGGC. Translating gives CASSEGPYG. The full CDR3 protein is CASSEGPYGYTF.

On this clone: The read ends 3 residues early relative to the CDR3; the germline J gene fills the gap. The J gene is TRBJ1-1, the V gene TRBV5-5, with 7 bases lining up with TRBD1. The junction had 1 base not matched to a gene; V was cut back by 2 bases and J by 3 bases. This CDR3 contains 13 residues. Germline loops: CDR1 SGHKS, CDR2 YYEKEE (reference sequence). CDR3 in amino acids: CASSLQGHTEAFF. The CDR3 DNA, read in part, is TGTGCCAGCAGCTTACAGGGGCACACTGAA. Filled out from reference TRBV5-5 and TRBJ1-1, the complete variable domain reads DAGVTQSPTHLIKTRGQQVTLRCSPISGHKSVSWYQQVLGQGPQFIFQYYEKEERGRGNFPDRFSARQFPNYSSELNVNALLLGDSALYLCASSLQGHTEAFFGQGTRLTVV.

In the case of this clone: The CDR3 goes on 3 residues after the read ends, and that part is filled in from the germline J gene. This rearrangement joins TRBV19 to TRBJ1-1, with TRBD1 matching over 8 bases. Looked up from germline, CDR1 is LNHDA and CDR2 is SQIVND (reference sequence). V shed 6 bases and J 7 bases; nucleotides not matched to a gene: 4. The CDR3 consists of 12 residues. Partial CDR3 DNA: TGTGCCAGTAGCCAGGGGGCCTTTGAA. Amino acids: CASSQGAFE. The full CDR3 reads CASSQGAFEAFF. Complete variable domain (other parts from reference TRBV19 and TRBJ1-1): DGGITQSPKYLFRKEGQNVTLSCEQNLNHDAMYWYRQDPGQGLRLIYYSQIVNDFQKGDIAEGYSVSREKKESFPLTVTSAQKNPTAFYLCASSQGAFEAFFGQGTRLTVV.

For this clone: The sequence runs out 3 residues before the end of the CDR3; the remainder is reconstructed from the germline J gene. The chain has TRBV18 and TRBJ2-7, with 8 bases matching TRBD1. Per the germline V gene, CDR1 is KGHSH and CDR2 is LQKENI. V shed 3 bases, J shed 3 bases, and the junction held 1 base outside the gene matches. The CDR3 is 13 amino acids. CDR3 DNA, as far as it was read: TGTGCCAGCTCACCCGGGACAGGCTACGAG. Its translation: CASSPGTGYE. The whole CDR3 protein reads CASSPGTGYEQYF.

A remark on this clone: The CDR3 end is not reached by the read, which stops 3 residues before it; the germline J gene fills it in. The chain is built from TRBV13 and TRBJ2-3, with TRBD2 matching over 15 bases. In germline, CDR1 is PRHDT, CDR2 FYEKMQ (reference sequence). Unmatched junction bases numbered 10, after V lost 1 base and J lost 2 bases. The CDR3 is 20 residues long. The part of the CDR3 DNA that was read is TGTGCCAGCAGCTTAGTGGGACTAGCGGGGGGCCAACCATCCACAGATACG. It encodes CASSLVGLAGGQPSTDT. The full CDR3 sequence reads CASSLVGLAGGQPSTDTQYF.

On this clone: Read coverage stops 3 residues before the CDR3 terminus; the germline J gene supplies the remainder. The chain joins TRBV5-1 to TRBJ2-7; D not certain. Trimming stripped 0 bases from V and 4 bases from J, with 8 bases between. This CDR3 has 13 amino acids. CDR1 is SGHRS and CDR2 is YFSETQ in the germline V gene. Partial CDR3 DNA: TGCGCCAGCAGCTTGGAGGCGGATTACGAG. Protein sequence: CASSLEADYE. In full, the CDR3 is CASSLEADYEQYF.

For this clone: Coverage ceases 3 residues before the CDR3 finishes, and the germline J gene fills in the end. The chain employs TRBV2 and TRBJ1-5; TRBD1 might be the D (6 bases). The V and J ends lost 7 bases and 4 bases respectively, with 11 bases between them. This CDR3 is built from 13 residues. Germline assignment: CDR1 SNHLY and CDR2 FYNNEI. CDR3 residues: CASTQGRNQPQHF. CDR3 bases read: TGTGCCAGCACCCAGGGGAGGAATCAGCCC.

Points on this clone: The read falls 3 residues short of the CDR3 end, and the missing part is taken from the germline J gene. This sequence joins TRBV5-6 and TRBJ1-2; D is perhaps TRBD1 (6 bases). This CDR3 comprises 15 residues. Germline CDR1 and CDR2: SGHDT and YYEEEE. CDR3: CASTSPGGSYNDYTF. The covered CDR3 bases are TGTGCCAGCACCTCCCCTGGGGGCTCCTACAATGAC. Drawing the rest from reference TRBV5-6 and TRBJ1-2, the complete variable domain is DAGVTQSPTHLIKTRGQQVTLRCSPKSGHDTVSWYQQALGQGPQFIFQYYEEEERQRGNFPDRFSGHQFPNYSSELNVNALLLGDSALYLCASTSPGGSYNDYTFGSGTRLTVV.

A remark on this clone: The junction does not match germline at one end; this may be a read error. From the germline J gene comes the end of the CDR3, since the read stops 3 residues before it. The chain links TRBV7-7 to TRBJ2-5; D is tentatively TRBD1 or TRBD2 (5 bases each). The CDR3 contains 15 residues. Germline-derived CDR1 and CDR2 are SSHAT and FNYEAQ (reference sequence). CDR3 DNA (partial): TGTGCTAGCAGCTTAGCGCAGGGAATGGAAGAGACC. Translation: CASSLAQGMEET. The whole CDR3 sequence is CASSLAQGMEETQYF. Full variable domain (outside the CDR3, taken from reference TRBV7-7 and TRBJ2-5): GAGVSQSPRYKVTKRGQDVTLRCDPISSHATLYWYQQALGQGPEFLTYFNYEAQPDKSGLPSDRFSAERPEGSISTLTIQRTEQRDSAMYRCASSLAQGMEETQYFGPGTRLLVL.

The CDR3 DNA, read in part, is TGCAGTGCTCCGGGACTAGCGGGGGGTACAGATACG. Protein: CSAPGLAGGTDT. The whole CDR3 is CSAPGLAGGTDTQYF. V is TRBV20-1 and J is TRBJ2-3; 15 nucleotides agree with TRBD2. The observed sequence ends 3 residues before the CDR3 terminus, with the missing tail filled in from the germline J gene. The CDR3 spans 15 residues. Germline V lookup: CDR1 DFQATT, CDR2 SNEGSKA (reference sequence). V trimming: 5 bases; J trimming: 3 bases; junction bases outside the gene matches: 3.

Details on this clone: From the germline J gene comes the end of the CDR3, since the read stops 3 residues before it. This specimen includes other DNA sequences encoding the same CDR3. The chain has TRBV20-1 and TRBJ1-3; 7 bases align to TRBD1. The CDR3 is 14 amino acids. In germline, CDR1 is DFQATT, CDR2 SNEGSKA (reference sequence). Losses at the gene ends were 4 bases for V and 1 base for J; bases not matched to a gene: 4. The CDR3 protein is CSATDRLSGNTIYF. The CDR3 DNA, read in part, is TGCAGTGCTACGGACAGGTTATCTGGAAACACC.

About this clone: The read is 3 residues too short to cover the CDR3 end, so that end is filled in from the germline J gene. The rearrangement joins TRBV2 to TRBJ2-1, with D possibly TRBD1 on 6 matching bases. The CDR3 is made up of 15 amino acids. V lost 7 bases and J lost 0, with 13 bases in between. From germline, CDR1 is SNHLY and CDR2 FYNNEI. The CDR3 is CASKGVISSYNEQFF. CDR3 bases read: TGTGCCAGCAAGGGGGTTATCAGCTCCTACAATGAG.

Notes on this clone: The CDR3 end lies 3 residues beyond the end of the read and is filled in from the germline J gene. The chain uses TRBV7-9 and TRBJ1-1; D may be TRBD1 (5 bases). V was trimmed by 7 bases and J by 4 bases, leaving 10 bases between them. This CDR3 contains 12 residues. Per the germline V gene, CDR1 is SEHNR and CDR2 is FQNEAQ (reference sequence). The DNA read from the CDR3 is TGTGCCAGCACAGGGTTAAGCACTGAA. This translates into CASTGLSTE. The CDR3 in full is CASTGLSTEAFF.

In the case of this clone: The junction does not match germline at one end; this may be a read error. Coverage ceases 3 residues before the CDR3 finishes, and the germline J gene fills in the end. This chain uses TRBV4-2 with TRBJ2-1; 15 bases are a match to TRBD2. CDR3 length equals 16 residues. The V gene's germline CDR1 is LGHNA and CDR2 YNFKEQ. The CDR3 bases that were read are TGCGCCAGCAGCCGGGGGACTAGCGGGGGGTTCAATGAG. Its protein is CASSRGTSGGFNE. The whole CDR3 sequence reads CASSRGTSGGFNEQFF.

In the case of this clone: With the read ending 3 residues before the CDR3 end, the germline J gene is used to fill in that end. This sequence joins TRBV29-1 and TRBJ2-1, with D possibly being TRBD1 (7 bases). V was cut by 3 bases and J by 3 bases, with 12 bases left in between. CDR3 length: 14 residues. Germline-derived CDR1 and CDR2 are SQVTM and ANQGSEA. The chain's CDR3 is CSVEVRGVYNEQFF. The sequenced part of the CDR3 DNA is TGCAGCGTTGAGGTCAGGGGGGTCTACAATGAG.

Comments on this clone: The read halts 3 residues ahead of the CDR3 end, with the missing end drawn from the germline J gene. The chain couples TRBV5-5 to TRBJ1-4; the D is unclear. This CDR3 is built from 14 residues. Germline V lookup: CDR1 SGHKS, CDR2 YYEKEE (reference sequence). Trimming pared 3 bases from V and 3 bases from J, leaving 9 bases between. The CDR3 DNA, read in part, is TGTGCCAGCAGCTACCAGGCCCCTAATGAAAAA. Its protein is CASSYQAPNEK. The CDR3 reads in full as CASSYQAPNEKLFF. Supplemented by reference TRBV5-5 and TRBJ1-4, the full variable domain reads DAGVTQSPTHLIKTRGQQVTLRCSPISGHKSVSWYQQVLGQGPQFIFQYYEKEERGRGNFPDRFSARQFPNYSSELNVNALLLGDSALYLCASSYQAPNEKLFFGSGTQLSVL.

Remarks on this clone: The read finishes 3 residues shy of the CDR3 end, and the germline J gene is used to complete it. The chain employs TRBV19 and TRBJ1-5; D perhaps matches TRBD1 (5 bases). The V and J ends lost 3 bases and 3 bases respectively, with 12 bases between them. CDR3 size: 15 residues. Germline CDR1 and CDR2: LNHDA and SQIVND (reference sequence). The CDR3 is CASSIETAINQPQHF. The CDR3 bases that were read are TGTGCCAGTAGTATTGAGACAGCCATCAATCAGCCC.

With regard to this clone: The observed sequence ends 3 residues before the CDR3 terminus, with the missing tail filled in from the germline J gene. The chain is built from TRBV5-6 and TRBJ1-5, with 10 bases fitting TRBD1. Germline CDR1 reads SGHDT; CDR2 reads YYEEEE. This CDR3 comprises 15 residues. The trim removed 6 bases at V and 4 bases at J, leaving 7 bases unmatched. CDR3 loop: CASTRQGAHNQPQHF. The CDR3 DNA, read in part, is TGTGCCAGCACCAGACAGGGGGCCCATAATCAGCCC.

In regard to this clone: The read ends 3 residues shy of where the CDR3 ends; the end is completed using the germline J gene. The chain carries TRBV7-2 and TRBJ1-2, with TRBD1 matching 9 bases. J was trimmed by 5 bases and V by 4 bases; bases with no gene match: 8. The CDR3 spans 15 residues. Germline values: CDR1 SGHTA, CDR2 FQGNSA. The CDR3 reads CASSSPTGGSYGYTF. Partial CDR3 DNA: TGTGCCAGCAGCTCGCCGACAGGGGGGTCATATGGC. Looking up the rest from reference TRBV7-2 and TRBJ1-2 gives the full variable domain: GAGVSQSPSNKVTEKGKDVELRCDPISGHTALYWYRQSLGQGLEFLIYFQGNSAPDKSGLPSDRFSAERTGGSVSTLTIQRTQQEDSAVYLCASSSPTGGSYGYTFGSGTRLTVV.

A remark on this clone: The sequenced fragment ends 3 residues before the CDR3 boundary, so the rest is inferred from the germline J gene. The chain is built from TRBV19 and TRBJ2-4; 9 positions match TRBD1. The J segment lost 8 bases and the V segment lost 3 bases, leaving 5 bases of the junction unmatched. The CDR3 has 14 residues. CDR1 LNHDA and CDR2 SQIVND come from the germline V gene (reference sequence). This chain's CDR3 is CASSMGQGGDIQYF. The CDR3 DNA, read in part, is TGTGCCAGTAGTATGGGACAGGGTGGGGACATT.

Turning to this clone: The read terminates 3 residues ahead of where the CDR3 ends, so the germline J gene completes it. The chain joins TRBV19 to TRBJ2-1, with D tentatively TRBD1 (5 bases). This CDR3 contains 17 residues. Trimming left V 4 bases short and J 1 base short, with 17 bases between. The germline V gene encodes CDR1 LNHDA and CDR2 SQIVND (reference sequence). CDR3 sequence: CASSKPWTRESYNEQFF. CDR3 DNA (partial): TGTGCCAGTAGTAAACCTTGGACACGCGAGTCCTACAATGAG.